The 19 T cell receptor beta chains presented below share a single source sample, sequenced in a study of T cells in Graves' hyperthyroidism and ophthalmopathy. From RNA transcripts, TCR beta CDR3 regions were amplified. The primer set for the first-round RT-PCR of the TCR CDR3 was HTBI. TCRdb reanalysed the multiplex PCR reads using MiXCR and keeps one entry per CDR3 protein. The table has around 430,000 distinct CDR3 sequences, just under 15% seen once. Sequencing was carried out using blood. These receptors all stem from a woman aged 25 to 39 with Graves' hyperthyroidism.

The CDR3 loop is CSVERRGQGLPGDGYTF. The DNA for the CDR3 is TGCAGCGTTGAACGCAGGGGGCAGGGACTCCCTGGGGATGGCTACACCTTC. The rearrangement joins TRBV29-1 to TRBJ1-2; TRBD1 agrees at 8 bases. The CDR3 loop spans 17 amino acids. V lost 2 bases, J lost 6 bases, and 17 bases stayed unmatched. Per germline, CDR1 SQVTM and CDR2 ANQGSEA.

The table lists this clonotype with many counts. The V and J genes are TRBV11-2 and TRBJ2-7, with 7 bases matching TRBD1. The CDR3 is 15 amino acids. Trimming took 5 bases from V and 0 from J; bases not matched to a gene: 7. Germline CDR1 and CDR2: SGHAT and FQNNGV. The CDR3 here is CASSPTGPSSYEQYF. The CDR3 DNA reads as TGTGCCAGCAGCCCGACAGGGCCCAGCTCCTACGAGCAGTACTTC.

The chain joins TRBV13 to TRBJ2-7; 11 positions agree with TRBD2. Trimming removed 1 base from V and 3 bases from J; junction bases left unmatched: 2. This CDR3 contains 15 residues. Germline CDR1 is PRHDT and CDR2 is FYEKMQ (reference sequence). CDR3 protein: CASSLELAGVYEQYF. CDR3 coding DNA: TGTGCCAGCAGCTTAGAACTAGCGGGAGTCTACGAGCAGTACTTC.

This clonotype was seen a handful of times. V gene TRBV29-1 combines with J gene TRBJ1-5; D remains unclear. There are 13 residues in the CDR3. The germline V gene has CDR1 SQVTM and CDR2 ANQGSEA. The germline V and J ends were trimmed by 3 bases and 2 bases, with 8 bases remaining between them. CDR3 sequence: CSVEVARNQPQHF. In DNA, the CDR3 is TGCAGCGTTGAGGTAGCTCGCAATCAGCCCCAGCATTTT.

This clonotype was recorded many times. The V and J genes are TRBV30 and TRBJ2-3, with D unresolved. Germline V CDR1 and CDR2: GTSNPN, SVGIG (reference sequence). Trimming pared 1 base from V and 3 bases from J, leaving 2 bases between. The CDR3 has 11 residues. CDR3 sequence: CAWSETDTQYF. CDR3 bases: TGTGCCTGGAGTGAGACAGATACGCAGTATTTT. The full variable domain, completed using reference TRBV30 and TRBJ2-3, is SQTIHQWPATLVQPVGSPLSLECTVEGTSNPNLYWYRQAAGRGLQLLFYSVGIGQISSEVPQNLSASRPQDRQFILSSKKLLLSDSGFYLCAWSETDTQYFGPGTRLTVL.

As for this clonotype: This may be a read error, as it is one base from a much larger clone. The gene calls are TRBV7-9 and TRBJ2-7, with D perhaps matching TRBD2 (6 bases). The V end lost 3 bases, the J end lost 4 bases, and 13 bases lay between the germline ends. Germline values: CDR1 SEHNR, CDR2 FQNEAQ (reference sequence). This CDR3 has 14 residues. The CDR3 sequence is CASSFVGGHYEQYF. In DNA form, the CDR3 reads TGTGCCAGCAGCTTCGTCGGGGGTCATTACGAGCAGTACTTC.

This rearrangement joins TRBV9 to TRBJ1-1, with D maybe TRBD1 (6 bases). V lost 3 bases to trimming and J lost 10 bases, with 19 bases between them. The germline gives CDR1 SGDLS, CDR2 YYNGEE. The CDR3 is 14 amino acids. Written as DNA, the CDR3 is TGTGCCAGCAGCGCTAATGGGGGCTATGGGGGAGCTTTCTTT. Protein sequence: CASSANGGYGGAFF.

The CDR3 region is CASSLVGVGEAFF. In nucleotides, the CDR3 is TGTGCCAGCAGCTTAGTGGGGGTTGGAGAAGCTTTCTTT. The J gene is TRBJ1-1, the V gene TRBV11-2; perhaps TRBD1 as D (5 bases). Looked up from germline, CDR1 is SGHAT and CDR2 is FQNNGV. V was cut by 1 base and J by 8 bases, with 11 bases left in between. This CDR3 is built from 13 residues.

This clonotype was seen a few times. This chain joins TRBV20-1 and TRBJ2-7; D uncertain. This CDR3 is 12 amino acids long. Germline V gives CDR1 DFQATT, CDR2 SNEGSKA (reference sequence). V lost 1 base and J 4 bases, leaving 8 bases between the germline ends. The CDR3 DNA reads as TGCAGTGCTAGAGGGGCGGAATACGAGCAGTACTTC. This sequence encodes CSARGAEYEQYF.

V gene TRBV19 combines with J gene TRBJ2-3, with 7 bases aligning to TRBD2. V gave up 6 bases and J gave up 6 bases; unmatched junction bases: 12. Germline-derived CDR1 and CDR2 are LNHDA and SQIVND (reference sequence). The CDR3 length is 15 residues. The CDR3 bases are TGTGCCAGTAGCGGACTAGTGGGAGTTGAGGATACGCAGTATTTT. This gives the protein CASSGLVGVEDTQYF.

As DNA, the CDR3 is TGTGCCAGTAGTGGGACAGTATCCTGGCGGGCCAACGTCCTGACTTTC. It translates to CASSGTVSWRANVLTF. The rearrangement uses TRBV19 and TRBJ2-6, with TRBD1 matching over 7 bases. Losses at the gene ends were 5 bases for V and 5 bases for J; bases not matched to a gene: 9. The CDR3 is made up of 16 amino acids. Germline CDR1 reads LNHDA; CDR2 reads SQIVND (reference sequence). Variable domain in full (rest from reference TRBV19 and TRBJ2-6): DGGITQSPKYLFRKEGQNVTLSCEQNLNHDAMYWYRQDPGQGLRLIYYSQIVNDFQKGDIAEGYSVSREKKESFPLTVTSAQKNPTAFYLCASSGTVSWRANVLTFGAGSRLTVL.

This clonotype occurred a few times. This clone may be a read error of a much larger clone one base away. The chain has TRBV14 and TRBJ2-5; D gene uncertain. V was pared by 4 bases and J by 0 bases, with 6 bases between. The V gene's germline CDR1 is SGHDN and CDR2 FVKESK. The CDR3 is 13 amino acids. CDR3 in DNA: TGTGCCAGCAGCCTGACCTACCAAGAGACCCAGTACTTC. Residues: CASSLTYQETQYF. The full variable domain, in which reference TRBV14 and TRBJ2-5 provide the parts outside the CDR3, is EAGVTQFPSHSVIEKGQTVTLRCDPISGHDNLYWYRRVMGKEIKFLLHFVKESKQDESGMPNNRFLAERTGGTYSTLKVQPAELEDSGVYFCASSLTYQETQYFGPGTRLLVL.

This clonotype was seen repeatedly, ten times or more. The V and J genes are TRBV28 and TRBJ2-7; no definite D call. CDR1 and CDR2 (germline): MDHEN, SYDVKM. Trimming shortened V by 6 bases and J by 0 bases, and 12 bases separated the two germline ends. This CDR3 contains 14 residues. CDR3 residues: CASRLGQSSYEQYF. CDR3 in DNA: TGTGCCAGCAGGTTAGGGCAGTCCTCCTACGAGCAGTACTTC.

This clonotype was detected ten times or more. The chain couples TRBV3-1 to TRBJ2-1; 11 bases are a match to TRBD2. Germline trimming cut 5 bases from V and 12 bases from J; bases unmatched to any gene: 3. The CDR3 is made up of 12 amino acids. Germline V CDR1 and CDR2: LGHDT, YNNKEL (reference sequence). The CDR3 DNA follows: TGTGCCAGCAGCACGGGACTAGCGGTGCAGTTCTTC. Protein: CASSTGLAVQFF.

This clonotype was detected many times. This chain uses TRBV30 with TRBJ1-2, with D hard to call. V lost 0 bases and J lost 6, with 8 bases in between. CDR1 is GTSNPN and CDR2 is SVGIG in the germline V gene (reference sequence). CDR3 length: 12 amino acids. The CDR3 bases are TGTGCCTGGAGTGTGGTATACGATGGCTACACCTTC. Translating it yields CAWSVVYDGYTF.

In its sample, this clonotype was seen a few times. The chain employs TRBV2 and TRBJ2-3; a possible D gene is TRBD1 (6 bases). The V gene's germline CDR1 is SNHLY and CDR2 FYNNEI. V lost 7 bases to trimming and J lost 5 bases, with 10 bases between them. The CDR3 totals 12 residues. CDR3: CASNRVEDTQYF. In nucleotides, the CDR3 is TGTGCCAGCAACAGGGTAGAAGATACGCAGTATTTT.

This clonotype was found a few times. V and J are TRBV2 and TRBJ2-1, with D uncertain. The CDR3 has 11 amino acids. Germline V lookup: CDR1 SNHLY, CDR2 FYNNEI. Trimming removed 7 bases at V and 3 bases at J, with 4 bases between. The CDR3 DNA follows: TGTGCCAGCAAGTTCTACAATGAGCAGTTCTTC. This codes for CASKFYNEQFF.

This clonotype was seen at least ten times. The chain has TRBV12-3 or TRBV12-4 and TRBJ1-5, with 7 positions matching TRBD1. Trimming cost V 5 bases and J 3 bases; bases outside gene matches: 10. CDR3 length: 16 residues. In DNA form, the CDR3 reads TGTGCCAGCAGTGCTGACCGGGACAGACACAATCAGCCCCAGCATTTT. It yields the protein CASSADRDRHNQPQHF.

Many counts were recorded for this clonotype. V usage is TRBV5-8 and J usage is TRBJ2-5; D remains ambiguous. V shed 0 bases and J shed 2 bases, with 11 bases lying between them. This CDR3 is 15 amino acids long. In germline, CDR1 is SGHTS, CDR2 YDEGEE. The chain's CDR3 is CASSLGGRLQETQYF. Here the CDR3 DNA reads TGTGCCAGCAGCTTGGGAGGACGCCTTCAAGAGACCCAGTACTTC.